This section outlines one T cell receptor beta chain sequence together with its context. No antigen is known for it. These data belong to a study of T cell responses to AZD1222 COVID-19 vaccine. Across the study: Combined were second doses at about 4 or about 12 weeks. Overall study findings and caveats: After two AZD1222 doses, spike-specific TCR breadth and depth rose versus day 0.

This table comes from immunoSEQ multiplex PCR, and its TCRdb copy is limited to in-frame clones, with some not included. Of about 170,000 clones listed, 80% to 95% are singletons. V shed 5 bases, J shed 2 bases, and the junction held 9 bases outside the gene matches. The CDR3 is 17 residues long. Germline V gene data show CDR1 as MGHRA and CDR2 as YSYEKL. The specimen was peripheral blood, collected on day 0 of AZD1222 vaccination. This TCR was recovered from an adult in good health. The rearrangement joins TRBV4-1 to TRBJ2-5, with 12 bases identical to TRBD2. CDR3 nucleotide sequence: TGCGCCAGCAGCACTCTAGCGGGGGGGAGCAGACAAGAGACCCAGTACTTC. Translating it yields CASSTLAGGSRQETQYF.